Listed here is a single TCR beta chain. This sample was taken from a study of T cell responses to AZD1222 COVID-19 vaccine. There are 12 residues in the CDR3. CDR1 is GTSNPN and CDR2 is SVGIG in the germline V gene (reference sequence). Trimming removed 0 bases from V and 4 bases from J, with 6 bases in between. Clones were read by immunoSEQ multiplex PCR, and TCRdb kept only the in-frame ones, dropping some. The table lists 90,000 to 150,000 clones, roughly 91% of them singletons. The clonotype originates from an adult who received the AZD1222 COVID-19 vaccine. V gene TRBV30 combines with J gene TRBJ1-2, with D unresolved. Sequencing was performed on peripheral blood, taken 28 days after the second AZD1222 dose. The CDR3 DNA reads TGTGCCTGGAGTGTAGGAATCTATGGCTACACCTTC. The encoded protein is CAWSVGIYGYTF.